This T cell receptor (beta chain) stems from a study of PD-1 blockade in mismatch repair-deficient tumors. In the study overall: All were previously treated, progressing patients with around eleven mismatch repair-deficient cancer types. The study's findings and limits: After pembrolizumab, tumor-resident clones rose rapidly, then generally contracted before radiologic responses.

The protocol was immunoSEQ multiplex PCR, while the TCRdb copy is restricted to in-frame clones and leaves out a portion. The sample has roughly 38,000 clones; approximately 80% are singletons. The CDR3 loop spans 18 amino acids. The germline V gene has CDR1 SGHDN and CDR2 FVKESK. With 3 bases clipped from V and 0 bases from J, the junction kept 6 bases outside the gene matches. PCR or immunohistochemistry showed mismatch repair deficiency in every enrolled patient. A few pembrolizumab responders had their TCRs sequenced. Regarding this clone: Its specificity is not known.

This clonotype was sampled from an adult with mismatch repair-deficient cancer. The sample consisted of PBMCs, taken 38 to 40 weeks after starting pembrolizumab. This chain joins TRBV14 and TRBJ2-6; 9 bases map to TRBD1. The CDR3 nucleotides are TGTGCCAGCAGCCACAAACAGGGGGCAGGCTCTGGGGCCAACGTCCTGACTTTC. This codes for CASSHKQGAGSGANVLTF.